This record looks at one T cell receptor (beta chain) sequence and its context. These data come from a study of cytomegalovirus exposure and HLA in healthy donors. The length of the CDR3 is 17 residues. Trimming cost V 1 base and J 1 base; bases outside gene matches: 4. CDR1 is MGHRA and CDR2 is YSYEKL in the germline V gene. Use of 60 Vbeta and 13 Jbeta primers characterized the PCR. Generated by immunoSEQ multiplex PCR, the TCRdb table keeps only in-frame clones and is missing some. Altogether over 150,000 clones are present, 74% being singletons, with the ten largest covering less than 4%. The sequenced sample was PBMCs. The source of this sequence is a woman between 25 and 40 years old in good health and CMV-seropositive. V and J are TRBV4-1 and TRBJ2-5, with TRBD2 matching 12 bases. Here the CDR3 DNA reads TGCGCCAGCAGCCAAGGGGGACTAGCGGGCCGCCAAGAGACCCAGTACTTC. As protein: CASSQGGLAGRQETQYF.